This is a list of T cell receptor beta chains from one sample in a study of shared clonotypes between healthy human individuals. Assay: immunoSEQ multiplex PCR; the TCRdb copy retains only in-frame clones and omits some. The data contain 1.5 million to 2.5 million clones, around 96% of them seen just once; the ten biggest clones take up 1.2%. Specimen: naive CD8+ T cells sorted from blood. The source is a man aged 18 to 30 in good health. CDR3s leave out the opening cysteine and the closing phenylalanine or tryptophan. The D gene is left open where the match is weak. Clone size, where shown, is once, few, many, or a class for clones that have expanded.

J gene	CDR3 length	D gene	clone size	V gene	CDR3 protein
TRBJ2-5	13	.	.	TRBV27	ASSSYHSPEETQY
TRBJ1-1	12	TRBD1	few	TRBV4-1	ASSQGQGAAEAF
TRBJ2-7	14	TRBD2	.	TRBV18	ASSPSASGTSYEQY
TRBJ2-3	14	TRBD2	.	TRBV28	ASSLASGIKADTQY
TRBJ2-3	14	TRBD2	.	TRBV6-5	ASSYGLAGSQDTQY
TRBJ2-2	14	TRBD1	.	TRBV9	ASSFGQGYSGGELF
TRBJ2-7	13	TRBD2	.	TRBV7-9	ASSLVQTGGRAMH
TRBJ1-1	11	.	.	TRBV9	ASSVQGMTEAF
TRBJ1-1	11	.	.	TRBV9	ASSRDWVTEAF
TRBJ1-1	15	.	once	TRBV9	ASSAEGQILRNTEAF
TRBJ1-2	12	.	.	TRBV13	ASSSLDRKHGYT
TRBJ2-5	15	.	.	TRBV5-6	ASSPSLRVGIQETQY
TRBJ1-1	11	TRBD1	few	TRBV4-2	ASGDRQGPEAF
TRBJ2-2	15	TRBD1	once	TRBV29-1	SVEIPDRDSNTGELF
TRBJ1-3	13	.	.	TRBV29-1	SVEDPFLSGNTIY
TRBJ2-5	13	TRBD2	.	TRBV7-7	ASRLGLAGEETQY
TRBJ2-7	14	TRBD1	.	TRBV6-1	ASSEAGRTGVYEQY
TRBJ2-3	16	TRBD2	.	TRBV9	ASSVEGTSGYFTDTQY
TRBJ2-5	12	TRBD1	.	TRBV5-1	ASSSGQGQETQY
TRBJ2-1	15	TRBD2	.	TRBV11-2	ASSGLGAGEAYNEQF
TRBJ2-7	13	TRBD1	once	TRBV7-6	ASSLTLGQVYEQY
TRBJ1-4	12	.	.	TRBV6-5	ASSYTQGEEKLF
TRBJ2-7	14	.	.	TRBV6-1	ASSERAAVRGYEQY
TRBJ2-5	15	TRBD2	.	TRBV4-2	ASSQDPPSGAQETQY
TRBJ1-2	11	.	.	TRBV27	ASSLFGQEGYT
TRBJ2-1	13	TRBD2	.	TRBV5-1	ASSLDREGRDEQF
TRBJ2-1	13	TRBD2	.	TRBV7-6	ASSYDPGLNNEQF
TRBJ1-3	13	.	few	TRBV19	ASSIVTSSGNTIY
TRBJ2-3	12	.	.	TRBV11-2	ASSLDLGTDTQY
TRBJ2-7	12	.	.	TRBV7-2	ASSLDAYSYEQY
TRBJ2-1	13	.	.	TRBV28	ASSPEYYSYNEQF
TRBJ2-1	10	TRBD1	.	TRBV30	AWNRGINEQF
TRBJ1-5	12	.	.	TRBV6-5	ASSYEGYNQPQH
TRBJ2-1	12	.	.	TRBV27	ASSEATPYNEQF
TRBJ2-1	14	.	.	TRBV9	ASSVGREYPYNEQF
TRBJ2-5	13	TRBD2	.	TRBV6-6	ASSRYAGAQETQY
TRBJ2-7	11	.	.	TRBV2	ASGDRSSYEQY
TRBJ1-4	12	.	.	TRBV6-5	ASSHGPTNEKLF
TRBJ2-7	14	TRBD2	once	TRBV5-1	ASSLDVAGGPGEQY
TRBJ1-2	14	.	.	TRBV28	ASSLPGTALNYGYT
TRBJ2-7	11	.	.	TRBV7-8	ASSPTKIYEQY
TRBJ2-1	10	.	.	TRBV9	ASSTGNNEQF
TRBJ1-2	11	.	.	TRBV27	ASSQDTDYGYT
TRBJ2-1	11	TRBD2	.	TRBV10-2	ASTGLALFEQF
TRBJ1-3	13	.	.	TRBV28	ASSLYLPSGNTIY
TRBJ1-2	11	TRBD1	.	TRBV7-9	ASSLGTGNGYT
TRBJ1-2	14	TRBD1	.	TRBV9	ASSAHRQGAGGGYT
TRBJ2-2	15	.	.	TRBV19	ASTPLDSAKGTGELF
TRBJ2-2	12	.	.	TRBV19	ASKSHRDTGELF
TRBJ2-1	14	.	.	TRBV7-6	ASSLEGVSYYNEQF
TRBJ2-5	13	.	.	TRBV7-9	ASSPRAASQETQY
TRBJ2-7	16	TRBD1	.	TRBV4-1	ASSQEGIGGQGQYEQY
TRBJ1-1	12	.	.	TRBV11-2	ASSSTGSDTEAF
TRBJ2-7	9	.	few	TRBV11-2	ATRGAHEQY
TRBJ2-7	11	.	.	TRBV6-6	ASSPGQRYEQY
TRBJ2-5	11	.	.	TRBV10-2	ASSDSEAGAQY
TRBJ2-7	14	TRBD2	.	TRBV30	AWSGRTSGLVYEQY